Sequencing of this T cell receptor (beta chain) was carried out in a study of OX40 agonist ivuxolimab in advanced cancers. This CDR3 is 15 amino acids long. Germline CDR1 SEHNR, CDR2 FQNEAQ (reference sequence). With V trimmed by 6 bases and J by 12 bases, 13 bases remained unmatched. Measured with immunoSEQ multiplex PCR; TCRdb has only the in-frame clones, and not every one. The sample contains roughly 70,000 clones, approximately 84% of which appear only once. This clonotype was sampled from an adult with an advanced solid tumor such as melanoma, head and neck, liver or kidney cancer. The specimen comprised CD4+ or CD8+ T cells sorted from blood, sampled in a trial of the OX40 agonist ivuxolimab. The chain is built from TRBV7-9 and TRBJ2-5; 13 bases map to TRBD2. CDR3 residues: CASSPPGLAGPKKYF. CDR3 coding DNA: TGTGCCAGCAGTCCCCCGGGACTAGCGGGACCAAAAAAGTACTTC.